What follows are 26 T cell receptor beta chains derived from one specimen sequenced in a study of blood T cells in healthy people across ages. Through a sample-barcoded 5' primer and a J-beta primer mix, a second PCR was run for roughly 7 to 11 cycles. TCRdb fed the 5' RACE reads into MiXCR, producing one record per CDR3 protein. In the table there are approximately 770,000 distinct CDR3 sequences, 55% to 75% of which are singletons. Sequenced input: blood. These receptors were obtained from a man aged 25-45 years in good health.

The genes are TRBV20-1 and TRBJ2-3; D may be TRBD1 or TRBD2 (5 bases each). Per germline, CDR1 DFQATT and CDR2 SNEGSKA (reference sequence). V lost 0 bases, J lost 5 bases, and 15 bases lay in between. The CDR3 loop spans 15 amino acids. CDR3 sequence (DNA): TGCAGTGCTAGAGATCTAACAGGAGGCCAAGATACGCAGTATTTT. Encoded protein: CSARDLTGGQDTQYF.

The chain has TRBV4-1 and TRBJ2-1; TRBD1 agrees at 9 bases. Trimming took 4 bases from V and 7 from J; bases not matched to a gene: 11. This CDR3 is 16 amino acids long. Per germline, CDR1 MGHRA and CDR2 YSYEKL. CDR3 in DNA: TGCGCCAGCAGCCGTCCCCCGGGACAGGGCCTGAATGAGCAGTTCTTC. Its protein product is CASSRPPGQGLNEQFF.

This clonotype was seen more than once but under ten times. The rearrangement uses TRBV6-5 and TRBJ2-7; 7 positions match TRBD1. From germline, CDR1 is MNHEY and CDR2 SVGAGI. The V and J ends lost 2 bases and 2 bases, in that order; junction bases with no gene match: 6. The CDR3 has 15 residues. Here the CDR3 reads CASSYQTGPPYEQYF. The CDR3 region has the DNA TGTGCCAGCAGTTACCAGACAGGGCCTCCCTACGAGCAGTACTTC.

The chain combines TRBV12-3 or TRBV12-4 with TRBJ2-3; D is perhaps TRBD2 (6 bases). This CDR3 has 14 residues. With 2 bases removed from V and 5 bases from J, the gap between germline ends came to 11 bases. CDR3 protein: CASSLRAAGDTQYF. The CDR3 DNA follows: TGTGCCAGCAGTTTAAGGGCAGCGGGAGATACGCAGTATTTT.

The genes are TRBV7-9 and TRBJ2-6; D uncertain. There are 14 residues in the CDR3. V lost 3 bases and J lost 2, with 5 bases in between. Germline V gene lookup returns CDR1 SEHNR and CDR2 FQNEAQ (reference sequence). The CDR3 protein is CASSLPPGANVLTF. Here the CDR3 DNA reads TGTGCCAGCAGCTTGCCGCCTGGGGCCAACGTCCTGACTTTC.

The chain combines TRBV4-1 with TRBJ1-2; D is possibly TRBD1 (5 bases). Trimming left V 0 bases short and J 4 bases short, with 12 bases between. Per the germline V gene, CDR1 is MGHRA and CDR2 is YSYEKL. The CDR3 runs 15 residues. CDR3 loop: CASSQDLGTFYGYTF. Here the CDR3 DNA reads TGCGCCAGCAGCCAAGATTTGGGGACCTTCTATGGCTACACCTTC.

This chain joins TRBV5-1 and TRBJ2-3; 7 nucleotides match TRBD2. This CDR3 spans 17 amino acids. From germline, CDR1 is SGHRS and CDR2 YFSETQ. J gave up 1 base and V 6 bases, and 14 bases lay outside the gene matches. The CDR3 bases are TGCGCCAGCACCAGTGGGGGGGTCCCTCGTCGCACAGATACGCAGTATTTT. As protein: CASTSGGVPRRTDTQYF.

On this clonotype: The junction does not match germline at one end; this may be a read error. This CDR3 reads CAGSQGTSGTKTQYF. In nucleotides, the CDR3 is TGTGCCGGCAGCCAGGGGACTAGCGGGACGAAGACCCAGTACTTC. This chain uses TRBV11-2 with TRBJ2-5; 13 bases are a match to TRBD2. The germline CDR1 and CDR2 sequences are SGHAT and FQNNGV. The CDR3 has 15 residues.

The CDR3 DNA reads as TGTGCCATCAGTGCAAGTTCCGGGACAGGGTTGAGGGAGCAGTACTTC. Amino acid sequence: CAISASSGTGLREQYF. V is TRBV10-3 and J is TRBJ2-4; TRBD1 aligns across 9 bases. V was pared by 4 bases and J by 13 bases, with 17 bases of the junction left unmatched. Germline lookup yields CDR1 ENHRY and CDR2 SYGVKD. This CDR3 has 16 amino acids.

The rearrangement joins TRBV10-1 to TRBJ2-4; D is perhaps TRBD1 or TRBD2 (5 bases each). The better agreement between TRBJ2-7 and the DNA end casts doubt on the J call. The CDR3 sequence is 15 residues long. Looked up from germline, CDR1 is WNHNN and CDR2 is SYGVQD (reference sequence). In DNA form, the CDR3 reads TGCGCCAGCAGTTCACGGGACCCTAATCGGGACGAGCAGTACTTC. Its protein is CASSSRDPNRDEQYF.

This clonotype was picked up many times. J is TRBJ1-1 and V is TRBV6-2 or TRBV6-3; D is uncertain. There are 13 residues in the CDR3. CDR1 is MNHEY and CDR2 is SVGEGT in the germline V gene. V was pared by 2 bases and J by 5 bases, with 9 bases between. The CDR3, as DNA: TGTGCCAGCAGTTACCGGCGGGAGACTGAAGCTTTCTTT. Its protein is CASSYRRETEAFF.

The rearrangement links TRBV12-3 or TRBV12-4 to TRBJ2-1; D is undetermined. CDR3 length: 11 residues. V was cut by 4 bases and J by 8 bases, with 6 bases left in between. The CDR3 DNA sequence: TGTGCCAGCAGTTGGTTGGATGAGCAGTTCTTC. Encoded protein: CASSWLDEQFF.

The chain is built from TRBV7-2 and TRBJ2-1, with TRBD2 matching 13 bases. CDR1 and CDR2 (germline): SGHTA, FQGNSA. CDR3 length equals 18 residues. Unmatched junction bases numbered 13, after V lost 3 bases and J lost 8 bases. The DNA for the CDR3 is TGTGCCAGCAGCTTGGAGGGCCCTACTAGCGGGGGGGCCTATGAGCAGTTCTTC. The encoded protein is CASSLEGPTSGGAYEQFF.

This clonotype was detected only a few times. The chain has TRBV18 and TRBJ1-5; D is unresolved. The CDR3 has 12 amino acids. V was trimmed by 0 bases and J by 6 bases, leaving 3 bases between them. Germline lookup yields CDR1 KGHSH and CDR2 LQKENI. CDR3 in DNA: TGTGCCAGCTCACCACCGGGTCAGCCCCAGCATTTT. Its protein product is CASSPPGQPQHF.

The rearrangement links TRBV9 to TRBJ2-1, with 11 bases aligning to TRBD2. V dropped 2 bases and J dropped 8; count of bases not matched to a gene: 6. The germline gives CDR1 SGDLS, CDR2 YYNGEE. CDR3 length: 15 amino acids. The CDR3: CASSVRLAGFHEQFF. The CDR3 DNA follows: TGTGCCAGCAGCGTCCGACTAGCGGGATTCCATGAGCAGTTCTTC. Looking up the rest from reference TRBV9 and TRBJ2-1 gives the full variable domain: DSGVTQTPKHLITATGQRVTLRCSPRSGDLSVYWYQQSLDQGLQFLIQYYNGEERAKGNILERFSAQQFPDLHSELNLSSLELGDSALYFCASSVRLAGFHEQFFGPGTRLTVL.

V and J are TRBV9 and TRBJ2-4; D possibly corresponds to TRBD2 (6 bases). The V gene's germline CDR1 is SGDLS and CDR2 YYNGEE. The CDR3 sequence is 13 residues long. V was cut by 4 bases and J by 7 bases, with 12 bases left in between. As DNA, the CDR3 is TGTGCCAGCAGCCCCGACGGAGGGAACATTCAGTACTTC. Amino acids: CASSPDGGNIQYF.

This chain joins TRBV20-1 and TRBJ2-4, with 9 bases lining up with TRBD2. Near its end, the DNA agrees better with TRBJ2-7, so the J call may be wrong. The CDR3 is made up of 15 amino acids. CDR1 DFQATT and CDR2 SNEGSKA come from the germline V gene (reference sequence). CDR3 DNA: TGCAGTGCCCGGTTAATTAGCGGGAGCGCGTACGAGCAGTACTTC. Translation gives CSARLISGSAYEQYF.

This chain's CDR3 is CSARTGTYGYTF. As DNA, the CDR3 is TGCAGTGCAAGGACAGGGACTTATGGCTACACCTTC. The chain recombines TRBV20-1 with TRBJ1-2, with 8 bases lining up with TRBD1. J lost 5 bases, V lost 6 bases, and 5 bases had no gene match. The V gene's germline CDR1 is DFQATT and CDR2 SNEGSKA (reference sequence). This CDR3 contains 12 residues.

This chain uses TRBV20-1 with TRBJ1-5, with 9 bases that match TRBD1. The trim removed 3 bases at V and 7 bases at J, leaving 7 bases unmatched. Per the germline V gene, CDR1 is DFQATT and CDR2 is SNEGSKA (reference sequence). CDR3 size: 14 residues. The DNA of the CDR3 is TGCAGTGCTAGTTTACAGGGGGCACGACAGCCCCAGCATTTT. The encoded protein is CSASLQGARQPQHF.

This clonotype showed up just a few times. CDR3 DNA sequence: TGTGCCAGCGGATCCGGGACTACCACCTACAATGAGCAGTTCTTC. It specifies CASGSGTTTYNEQFF. The chain links TRBV11-1 to TRBJ2-1; 7 positions match TRBD2. This CDR3 has 15 residues. V was clipped by 8 bases and J by 2 bases; unmatched bases: 9. Germline CDR1 and CDR2: SGHAT and FQDESV (reference sequence).

Note on this clonotype: The junction departs from the called germline gene at one end, perhaps through a read error. V usage is TRBV10-3 and J usage is TRBJ2-5; D is possibly TRBD1 (6 bases). This CDR3 comprises 14 residues. CDR1 ENHRY and CDR2 SYGVKD come from the germline V gene. CDR3 DNA sequence: TGTGCCATCAGTGAGAAGGGGGACCAAGAAACCCAGTACTTC. It specifies CAISEKGDQETQYF.

This clonotype was seen a handful of times. The chain is built from TRBV29-1 and TRBJ2-3; the match to TRBD2 covers 11 bases. The CDR3 has 14 residues. V trimming: 0 bases; J trimming: 10 bases; junction bases outside the gene matches: 6. Germline V lookup: CDR1 SQVTM, CDR2 ANQGSEA. The CDR3 spells CSVEDRDSGRAQYF. In nucleotides, the CDR3 is TGCAGCGTTGAAGATCGTGATAGCGGGAGGGCGCAGTATTTT.

This clonotype showed up just a few times. The chain combines TRBV10-3 with TRBJ2-1; unclear D gene. This CDR3 is built from 13 residues. In germline, CDR1 is ENHRY, CDR2 SYGVKD. Trimming took off 7 bases at V and 6 bases at J, with 13 bases between the two ends. The CDR3 bases are TGTGCCATCAAGGAGCCTTCGGTCAATGAGCAGTTCTTC. The encoded protein is CAIKEPSVNEQFF.

This clonotype has just a few counts. The CDR3 spells CASSLLTSPEQFF. The DNA for the CDR3 is TGTGCCAGCAGTTTACTGACTTCCCCTGAGCAGTTCTTC. V and J are TRBV27 and TRBJ2-1; no clear D gene. V lost 2 bases to trimming and J lost 9 bases, with 11 bases between them. The CDR3 sequence is 13 residues long. Germline V CDR1 and CDR2: MNHEY, SMNVEV (reference sequence).

This clonotype was found a few times. The chain joins TRBV7-2 to TRBJ1-1; D is undetermined. The CDR3 totals 13 residues. V shed 2 bases and J shed 5 bases, with 9 bases lying between them. Germline V lookup: CDR1 SGHTA, CDR2 FQGNSA. The CDR3 sequence is CASSLSRVTEAFF. The CDR3 DNA is TGTGCCAGCAGCTTATCTCGCGTAACTGAAGCTTTCTTT.

The chain is built from TRBV27 and TRBJ2-5; maybe TRBD2 (6 bases). TRBJ2-7 matches the DNA end more closely, so the J call is doubtful. CDR1 is MNHEY, CDR2 SMNVEV, per germline (reference sequence). The CDR3 sequence is 13 residues long. CDR3 protein: CASSPGTQAEQYF. For the CDR3, the DNA is TGTGCCAGCAGTCCCGGGACTCAGGCCGAGCAGTACTTC.